What follows are 24 T cell receptor beta chains derived from one specimen sequenced in a study of T cells in Graves' hyperthyroidism and ophthalmopathy. Researchers took RNA transcripts and amplified the TCR beta CDR3 regions from them. A first-round RT-PCR of the TCR CDR3 used the HTBI primer set. TCRdb re-derived calls from the multiplex PCR reads in MiXCR, one entry per CDR3 protein. The sample includes around 580,000 distinct CDR3 sequences, roughly 46% of them seen just once. Sequencing input: peripheral blood or thyroid tissue (not recorded which). The receptors derive from a woman under 30 with Graves' hyperthyroidism.

In this sample, this clonotype turned up once. The rearrangement joins TRBV13 to TRBJ1-4; D perhaps matches TRBD1 (6 bases). CDR3 length: 11 amino acids. The V gene lost 6 bases and the J gene lost 12 bases, with 11 bases spanning the gap. Germline CDR1 and CDR2: PRHDT and FYEKMQ (reference sequence). The CDR3 here is CASRTGLELFF. Written as DNA, the CDR3 is TGTGCCAGCAGAACAGGGCTAGAACTGTTTTTT.

The sample holds many counts of this clonotype. A much larger clone sits a single nucleotide away, making a read error possible. V gene TRBV27 combines with J gene TRBJ2-7; D is undetermined. The CDR3 loop spans 11 amino acids. The V gene lost 6 bases and the J gene lost 3 bases, with 6 bases spanning the gap. Germline V gene sequence: CDR1 MNHEY, CDR2 SMNVEV (reference sequence). CDR3 loop: CASSTDYEQYF. Written as DNA, the CDR3 is TGTGCCAGCAGCACAGACTACGAGCAGTACTTC.

V and J are TRBV20-1 and TRBJ1-4; D is unresolved. The V gene lost 5 bases and the J gene lost 3 bases, with 22 bases spanning the gap. Germline CDR1 DFQATT, CDR2 SNEGSKA (reference sequence). The length of the CDR3 is 17 residues. CDR3 nucleotide sequence: TGCAGTGCTGCGACTAGCGGGAGGGCGTACCCTAATGAAAAACTGTTTTTT. Translated: CSAATSGRAYPNEKLFF.

Notes on this clonotype: One junction end does not reproduce the germline sequence, and a read error may be involved. The rearrangement joins TRBV27 to TRBJ2-2, with D perhaps given as TRBD1 or TRBD2 (7 bases each). CDR1 MNHEY and CDR2 SMNVEV come from the germline V gene (reference sequence). CDR3 size: 13 residues. The CDR3 region is CASGGENTGELFF. Written as DNA, the CDR3 is TGCGCTTCAGGGGGGGAAAACACCGGGGAGCTGTTTTTT.

This clonotype has at least ten counts. CDR3 bases: TGTGCTAGTGGTTTGCAGGGCGGTATCGAGCAGTACTTC. It is translated as CASGLQGGIEQYF. This chain joins TRBV12-5 and TRBJ2-7, with D perhaps TRBD1 (5 bases). Germline lookup yields CDR1 LGHNT and CDR2 FRNRAP. This CDR3 contains 13 residues. Deletions cut 2 bases from V and 6 bases from J, with 11 bases between.

Turning to this clonotype: This CDR3 fails to terminate in the conserved phenylalanine or tryptophan, so it likely reflects a read error. Because the CDR3's place on the DNA is in doubt, the DNA is left out and the CDR3 is given as listed by TCRdb. J is TRBJ1-3 and V is TRBV7-3. Including both end residues, the CDR3 is 10 amino acids long. Germline CDR1 reads SGHTA; CDR2 reads FQGTGA. CDR3 protein: CASSSRGGLA.

The rearrangement uses TRBV29-1 and TRBJ1-5; D gene uncertain. V lost 8 bases and J 8 bases, leaving 16 bases between the germline ends. The CDR3 length is 12 residues. Germline V gives CDR1 SQVTM, CDR2 ANQGSEA. The CDR3 DNA is TGCAGCTGGGGAATCTCGGGTGAGCCCCAGCATTTT. This translates into CSWGISGEPQHF. Supplemented by reference TRBV29-1 and TRBJ1-5, the full variable domain reads SAVISQKPSRDICQRGTSLTIQCQVDSQVTMMFWYRQQPGQSLTLIATANQGSEATYESGFVIDKFPISRPNLTFSTLTVSNMSPEDSSIYLCSWGISGEPQHFGDGTRLSIL.

This clonotype was found many times. The CDR3 DNA reads as TGTGCCAGCAGTCCGGACTCTGCAGGTTATAGCAATCAGCCCCAGCATTTT. It specifies CASSPDSAGYSNQPQHF. The chain is built from TRBV6-5 and TRBJ1-5; the D is unclear. CDR3 length equals 17 residues. Between the trimmed V and J ends, which lost 5 bases and 0 bases, there was a span of 17 bases. Germline CDR1 and CDR2: MNHEY and SVGAGI.

The J gene is TRBJ1-5, the V gene TRBV19, with unresolved D. This CDR3 comprises 15 residues. Per germline, CDR1 LNHDA and CDR2 SQIVND (reference sequence). V was cut by 3 bases and J by 0 bases, with 9 bases left in between. The CDR3 bases are TGTGCCAGTAGTATTCTTCCCAATAGCAATCAGCCCCAGCATTTT. The encoded protein is CASSILPNSNQPQHF.

A note on this clonotype: A read error may explain this, as a much larger clone is one base away. The chain uses TRBV6-5 and TRBJ1-2; TRBD1 matches at 8 bases. With V trimmed by 5 bases and J by 5 bases, 10 bases remained unmatched. The CDR3 extends over 15 amino acids. The germline V gene has CDR1 MNHEY and CDR2 SVGAGI. The CDR3 DNA reads as TGTGCCAGCAGTCGACTCCGGGACAGGTCATATGGCTACACCTTC. Translating gives CASSRLRDRSYGYTF.

The chain joins TRBV29-1 to TRBJ1-5; D is unclear. V lost 8 bases, J lost 2 bases, and 7 bases lay in between. There are 11 residues in the CDR3. CDR1 is SQVTM and CDR2 is ANQGSEA in the germline V gene. For the CDR3, the DNA is TGCAGCACAACGGGCAATCAGCCCCAGCATTTT. Residues: CSTTGNQPQHF.

There are many counts of this clonotype. J is TRBJ2-5 and V is TRBV7-9, with D possibly matching TRBD1 (6 bases). Between the trimmed V and J ends, which lost 8 bases and 3 bases, there was a span of 13 bases. CDR1 and CDR2 (germline): SEHNR, FQNEAQ (reference sequence). This CDR3 region has 13 residues. The CDR3 DNA follows: TGTGCCAGCGGACAGTGGGGTAAAGAGACCCAGTACTTC. It codes for CASGQWGKETQYF. Drawing the rest from reference TRBV7-9 and TRBJ2-5, the complete variable domain is DTGVSQNPRHKITKRGQNVTFRCDPISEHNRLYWYRQTLGQGPEFLTYFQNEAQLEKSRLLSDRFSAERPKGSFSTLEIQRTEQGDSAMYLCASGQWGKETQYFGPGTRLLVL.

This clonotype was observed at least ten times. The V gene is TRBV29-1, the J gene TRBJ2-7; the D call may be TRBD1 or TRBD2 (5 bases each). V lost 6 bases and J 11 bases, leaving 8 bases between the germline ends. Germline-derived CDR1 and CDR2 are SQVTM and ANQGSEA. The CDR3 has 8 amino acids. CDR3 loop: CSVRGEYF. The CDR3 nucleotides are TGCAGCGTGAGAGGGGAGTACTTC.

V usage is TRBV24-1 and J usage is TRBJ2-1, with D possibly TRBD2 on 6 matching bases. CDR1 and CDR2 (germline): KGHDR, SFDVKD. The V and J ends lost 4 bases and 7 bases respectively, with 16 bases between them. The CDR3 is 15 residues long. The CDR3 bases are TGTGCCACCAGTGAGGGACCTTTGGGGGGTAATGAGCAGTTCTTC. Its translation: CATSEGPLGGNEQFF.

V is TRBV30 and J is TRBJ2-5, with no clear D. There are 13 residues in the CDR3. V lost 0 bases to trimming and J lost 5 bases, with 10 bases between them. Germline V gene lookup returns CDR1 GTSNPN and CDR2 SVGIG (reference sequence). The CDR3 nucleotides are TGTGCCTGGAGTGTTCAAGTGGGGGAGACCCAGTACTTC. The encoded protein is CAWSVQVGETQYF.

This clonotype was seen repeatedly, ten times or more. V usage is TRBV14 and J usage is TRBJ2-7, with D tentatively TRBD1 (6 bases). V lost 3 bases, J lost 4 bases, and 19 bases lay in between. CDR3 size: 16 residues. CDR1 SGHDN and CDR2 FVKESK come from the germline V gene. The CDR3 here is CASSHFVSQGRYEQYF. The CDR3 region has the DNA TGTGCCAGCAGCCATTTTGTCTCACAGGGAAGATACGAGCAGTACTTC.

This clonotype was seen repeatedly, ten times or more. The chain joins TRBV4-3 to TRBJ2-7; 11 bases are a match to TRBD2. Trimming at V came to 1 base and at J to 3 bases, leaving 2 bases not matched to a gene. Germline V gives CDR1 LGHNA, CDR2 YSLEER. This CDR3 has 15 amino acids. The CDR3 protein is CASSQATSGSYEQYF. The CDR3 DNA sequence: TGCGCCAGCAGCCAAGCAACTAGCGGGAGCTACGAGCAGTACTTC.

This chain uses TRBV29-1 with TRBJ2-7; 9 nucleotides align to TRBD2. Trimming removed 5 bases from V and 5 bases from J; junction bases left unmatched: 7. CDR1 is SQVTM and CDR2 is ANQGSEA in the germline V gene. The CDR3 is 13 amino acids. The CDR3 sequence: CSVSGGGRDEQYF. For the CDR3, the DNA is TGCAGCGTTAGTGGTGGCGGGAGGGACGAGCAGTACTTC.

Turning to this clonotype: A junction boundary mismatches the germline segment, possibly from a read error. This CDR3 reads CAISRRGEGYGYTF. The CDR3 DNA reads as TGTGCAATCAGTCGACGGGGGGAAGGCTATGGCTACACCTTC. The V and J genes are TRBV10-3 and TRBJ1-2, with D perhaps TRBD1 (5 bases). Germline lookup yields CDR1 ENHRY and CDR2 SYGVKD. This CDR3 region has 14 residues.

This clonotype came up many times. The chain employs TRBV11-2 and TRBJ1-2, with D maybe TRBD1 (5 bases). In germline, CDR1 is SGHAT, CDR2 FQNNGV. This CDR3 spans 15 amino acids. The ends were cut back, 4 bases at V and 4 bases at J, with 16 bases in the middle. The CDR3 DNA sequence: TGTGCCAGCAGCTCCTTGATTCGGGGCGGCTATGGCTACACCTTC. It translates to CASSSLIRGGYGYTF.

The chain carries TRBV14 and TRBJ2-2; the D is unclear. The last part of the DNA fits TRBJ2-3 better; the J call may be wrong. Germline V CDR1 and CDR2: SGHDN, FVKESK. This CDR3 is 15 amino acids long. DNA for the CDR3: TGTGCCAGCAGCCAGGATTCGGCTAGGACAGATACGCAGTATTTT. Its translation: CASSQDSARTDTQYF.

The J gene is TRBJ1-2, the V gene TRBV2, with TRBD1 as a possible D gene (6 bases). CDR3 length: 16 residues. Germline values: CDR1 SNHLY, CDR2 FYNNEI. V lost 6 bases and J lost 0, with 17 bases in between. The CDR3 protein is CASREEPGATNYGYTF. In nucleotides, the CDR3 is TGTGCCAGCAGAGAGGAACCGGGGGCAACTAACTATGGCTACACCTTC. Supplemented by reference TRBV2 and TRBJ1-2, the full variable domain reads EPEVTQTPSHQVTQMGQEVILRCVPISNHLYFYWYRQILGQKVEFLVSFYNNEISEKSEIFDDQFSVERPDGSNFTLKIRSTKLEDSAMYFCASREEPGATNYGYTFGSGTRLTVV.

At least ten counts were recorded for this clonotype. The chain has TRBV7-2 and TRBJ1-5; 8 positions agree with TRBD1. The CDR3 has 13 residues. V was pared by 5 bases and J by 6 bases, with 3 bases of the junction left unmatched. The germline V gene encodes CDR1 SGHTA and CDR2 FQGNSA. CDR3 coding DNA: TGTGCCAGCAGCAACGACAGGGGTCAGCCCCAGCATTTT. Its protein product is CASSNDRGQPQHF. Looking up the rest from reference TRBV7-2 and TRBJ1-5 gives the full variable domain: GAGVSQSPSNKVTEKGKDVELRCDPISGHTALYWYRQSLGQGLEFLIYFQGNSAPDKSGLPSDRFSAERTGGSVSTLTIQRTQQEDSAVYLCASSNDRGQPQHFGDGTRLSIL.

The chain recombines TRBV7-9 with TRBJ1-1, with 7 bases aligning to TRBD1. CDR3 length equals 13 residues. Germline trimming cut 5 bases from V and 12 bases from J; bases unmatched to any gene: 12. In germline, CDR1 is SEHNR, CDR2 FQNEAQ (reference sequence). The DNA for the CDR3 is TGTGCCAGCAGCGTTAGGGGGACAGAAGAGACTTTCTTT. This encodes CASSVRGTEETFF.